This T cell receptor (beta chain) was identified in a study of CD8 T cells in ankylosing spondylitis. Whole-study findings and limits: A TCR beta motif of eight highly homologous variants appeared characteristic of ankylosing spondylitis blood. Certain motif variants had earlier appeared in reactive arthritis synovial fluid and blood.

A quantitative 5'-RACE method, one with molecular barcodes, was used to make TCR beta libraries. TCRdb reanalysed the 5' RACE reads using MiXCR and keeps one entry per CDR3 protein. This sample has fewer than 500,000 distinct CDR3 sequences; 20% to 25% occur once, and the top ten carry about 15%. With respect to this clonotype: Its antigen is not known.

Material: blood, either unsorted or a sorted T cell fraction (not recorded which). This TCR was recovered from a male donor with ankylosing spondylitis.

CDR3 region: CASSPTWTSGRPDTQYF. The CDR3 DNA reads as TGTGCCAGCAGTCCAACATGGACTAGCGGGAGGCCAGATACGCAGTATTTT. V is TRBV12-3 or TRBV12-4 and J is TRBJ2-3; the match to TRBD2 covers 14 bases. The CDR3 totals 17 residues. J gave up 4 bases and V 5 bases, and 8 bases lay outside the gene matches.